The source of this TCR beta chain is a study of blood T cell repertoires in COVID-19 (dated by TCRdb to about 2020). At the level of the whole study: Samples covering the acute and convalescent phases of COVID-19 were provided by collaborators in the United States, Italy and Spain. The prospective study material was composed of cDNA or gDNA derived from T cells, B-cell-depleted T cells, or PBMCs. Deeply sampled blood TCRbeta repertoires from subjects exposed to, actively infected with, or recovered from COVID-19 were included in the dataset. The repertoires were released in a freely available public database meant as a resource for research on the immune response to SARS-CoV-2. Samples were obtained from the ongoing ImmuneRACE study (first 160 participants) and from 1,254 subjects provided by 6 global collaborators. The sample metadata nearly always contained a de-identified subject ID, COVID-19 status, age in years and sex. Where HLA class I and class II types were available, the types were taken from metadata supplied by the sample provider, not from assay-based typing. General study outcomes and caveats: Clinical and demographic metadata were provided uncurated, with the amount varying by source and participant.

The CDR3 contains 14 residues, cysteine and phenylalanine counted. The kept DNA is CDR3 alone, 42 bases in frame from the first base. The germline V gene gives CDR1 as SGHDT and CDR2 as YYEEEE. V gives up 3 bases and J gives up 3 bases, and the segment between their germline ends measures 9 bases. For this clone: The clone's antigen remains unknown. Base qualities are not at hand, and no much larger clone is one base apart.

TCRbeta CDR3 regions were amplified from genomic DNA using the immunoSEQ Assay, a bias-controlled multiplex PCR. Per the authors' processing: Within the assay, amplification of reference gene primers was used to estimate how many nucleated cells each sample contained. Sequence reads were collapsed and filtered to measure the absolute abundance of every unique TCRbeta CDR3 rearrangement. For each sample, productive Simpson clonality was calculated as the square root of Simpson's diversity index across productive rearrangements. As stored in TCRdb, this immuneACCESS dataset retains in-frame rearrangements with V and J assigned. A fraction of the clones does not appear; measured against another copy, unresolved V genes explain less than half of the discrepancy, and the remainder lacks a known reason. Clonal size and the V and J genes are those of that table, whereas D and trimming came from the DNA. The sample profile shows about 320,000 clones; 85% of them were found once. The ten top clones hold about 2% of the sample.

Enrolling through a virtual design, the prospective study's participants ranged in age from about 18 to 89 years and lived across 20 to 25 United States geographic areas. Cohort assignment in the prospective study relied on participant-reported clinical history from a screening survey and a study questionnaire. A participant counted as exposed if, within 2 weeks of entering the study, that participant had been in contact with someone who had a PCR-confirmed or clinician-diagnosed COVID-19 case. Each participant in the prospective study had whole blood, serum and a nasopharyngeal or oropharyngeal swab collected by mobile phlebotomists. Additional blood draws and questionnaires over an approximately 2-month period could optionally be provided by prospective study participants. Blood samples from the prospective study were shipped frozen or at room temperature prior to DNA extraction.

The chain is encoded by TRBV5-6 joined to TRBJ1-4, with the D gene uncertain. The sequencing sample was made of PBMCs or T cells enriched from blood (not recorded which). The clonotype comes from a woman aged 25 to 39 who had been exposed to COVID-19. The CDR3 is CASSYRSSNEKLFF. In nucleotide form, the sequence is TGTGCCAGCAGCTACAGAAGTTCTAATGAAAAACTGTTTTTT.